Listed below are T cell receptor beta chains from one sample, sequenced in a study of memory CD4+ T cells and cytomegalovirus serostatus. Sequenced by immunoSEQ multiplex PCR; TCRdb stores in-frame clones only, minus some. Among tens of thousands of clones listed, around 80% were seen once. Source material: memory CD4+ T cells from blood. These receptors were taken from an adult in good health and CMV-seronegative. Each CDR3 is given with its conserved first and last residue. Each record gives: clone size, V gene, J gene, D gene, CDR3 protein, CDR3 DNA. The D gene is left open where the match is weak. Rows may omit the clone size; those that give it use once, few, many or a size class.

few	TRBV30	TRBJ1-1	-	CAWTGDTEAFF	TGTGCCTGGACAGGGGACACTGAAGCTTTCTTT
-	TRBV6-5	TRBJ2-1	TRBD1	CATLIGTGADEQFF	TGTGCCACCCTGATTGGGACAGGGGCGGATGAGCAGTTCTTC
-	TRBV9	TRBJ2-4	TRBD1	CASSPLRDRGNIQYF	TGTGCCAGCAGCCCTCTCCGGGACAGGGGAAACATTCAGTACTTC
-	TRBV7-6	TRBJ1-2	-	CASSLAPGRGYGYTF	TGTGCCAGCAGCTTAGCCCCAGGCAGGGGATATGGCTACACCTTC
-	TRBV19	TRBJ1-6	-	CASKGTPILNSPLHF	TGTGCCAGTAAAGGGACACCGATTCTCAATTCACCCCTCCACTTT
-	TRBV9	TRBJ1-2	-	CASTGQLGYGYTF	TGTGCCAGCACCGGACAGCTGGGCTATGGCTACACCTTC
-	TRBV5-1	TRBJ1-4	TRBD1	CASRDRGNEKLFF	TGCGCCAGCCGGGACAGGGGGAATGAAAAACTGTTTTTT
-	TRBV25-1	TRBJ1-6	TRBD1	CASSAGQGKNSPLHF	TGTGCCAGCAGTGCCGGACAGGGGAAGAATTCACCCCTCCACTTT
-	TRBV25-1	TRBJ1-2	-	CASSAIGRSVGYTF	TGTGCCAGCAGTGCGATTGGGCGGTCCGTAGGCTACACCTTC
few	TRBV5-4	TRBJ1-1	-	CASSLGGGRNTEAFF	TGTGCCAGCTCTCTAGGGGGGGGAAGGAACACTGAAGCTTTCTTT
few	TRBV9	TRBJ2-5	-	CASSVYGLQETQYF	TGTGCCAGCAGCGTTTACGGGTTACAAGAGACCCAGTACTTC
-	TRBV4-1	TRBJ2-7	-	CASSLSGDVRSSYEQYF	TGCGCCAGCAGCCTCTCCGGGGATGTCAGGAGCTCCTACGAGCAGTACTTC
-	TRBV2	TRBJ2-7	TRBD2	CASNLAGGEYEQYF	TGTGCCAGCAACCTAGCGGGGGGGGAGTACGAGCAGTACTTC
-	TRBV10-3	TRBJ2-5	-	CAISVDGETQYF	TGTGCCATCAGTGTCGACGGGGAGACCCAGTACTTC
-	TRBV7-6	TRBJ2-7	-	CASSARQSSYEQYF	TGTGCCAGCAGCGCACGACAGAGCTCCTACGAGCAGTACTTC
-	TRBV28	TRBJ2-2	TRBD1	CATGTGGTGELFF	TGTGCTACCGGGACAGGGGGCACCGGGGAGCTGTTTTTT
-	TRBV7-9	TRBJ2-1	TRBD2	CASSSPTSGSSMRNEQFF	TGTGCCAGCAGCTCGCCTACTAGCGGGTCTTCAATGCGGAATGAGCAGTTCTTC
-	TRBV30	TRBJ1-2	-	CAWSVLGTLFF	TGTGCCTGGAGTGTACTGGGGACACTTTTTTTC
few	TRBV4-2	TRBJ1-1	-	CASSQDGPSNEAFF	TGTGCCAGCAGCCAAGATGGTCCTAGTAATGAAGCTTTCTTT
few	TRBV7-2	TRBJ2-2	-	CASSLAGVTTGELFF	TGTGCCAGCAGCTTAGCGGGGGTTACCACCGGGGAGCTGTTTTTT
once	TRBV5-1	TRBJ2-3	-	CASSLGTGRVTGTDTQYF	TGCGCCAGCAGCTTGGGGACAGGGAGGGTGACGGGCACAGATACGCAGTATTTT
-	TRBV6-5	TRBJ1-1	TRBD1	CASRPDRGEAFF	TGTGCCAGCAGACCCGACAGGGGTGAAGCTTTCTTT
-	TRBV18	TRBJ1-6	TRBD1	CASSSKQGEGSPLHF	TGTGCCAGCTCATCTAAACAGGGGGAAGGTTCACCCCTCCACTTT
-	TRBV7-6	TRBJ1-6	-	CASSLYEGGSSYNSPLHF	TGTGCCAGCAGCTTATACGAGGGTGGGAGCTCCTATAATTCACCCCTCCACTTT
-	TRBV7-2	TRBJ2-4	-	CASTRSGTENIQYF	TGTGCCAGCACCAGATCCGGGACTGAAAACATTCAGTACTTC
-	TRBV4-3	TRBJ1-1	-	CASRNGWNTEAFF	TGCGCCAGCAGAAACGGGTGGAACACTGAAGCTTTCTTT
-	TRBV19	TRBJ2-5	-	CASRGRAETQYF	TGTGCCAGTAGGGGAAGGGCAGAGACCCAGTACTTC
few	TRBV11-2	TRBJ1-1	-	CASSRGQTNTEAFF	TGTGCCAGCAGTCGAGGACAGACGAACACTGAAGCTTTCTTT
-	TRBV11-2	TRBJ2-1	-	CASSPPDRKSSYNEQFF	TGTGCCAGCAGCCCCCCCGACAGAAAGAGCTCCTACAATGAGCAGTTCTTC
few	TRBV4-3	TRBJ1-2	-	CASSAQTDPNYGYTF	TGCGCCAGCAGCGCCCAGACAGACCCGAACTATGGCTACACCTTC
-	TRBV5-1	TRBJ2-2	-	CATRQFANTGELFF	TGCGCCACCCGGCAGTTCGCGAACACCGGGGAGCTGTTTTTT
-	TRBV11-1	TRBJ2-1	TRBD2	CASSSPWSAGGTYNEQFF	TGTGCCAGCAGCTCCCCTTGGTCGGCGGGGGGCACCTACAATGAGCAGTTCTTC
-	TRBV7-2	TRBJ2-7	-	CASSHSGGGPVAYEQYF	TGTGCCAGCAGCCACTCCGGAGGGGGGCCGGTGGCCTACGAGCAGTACTTC
-	TRBV28	TRBJ1-2	-	CASSLGGGYGYTF	TGTGCCAGCAGTTTAGGGGGAGGCTATGGCTACACCTTC
-	TRBV10-3	TRBJ1-1	-	CAISDRRVATEAFF	TGTGCCATCAGTGACCGCAGGGTGGCCACTGAAGCTTTCTTT
-	TRBV28	TRBJ1-2	TRBD1	CASSSPTGGANGYTF	TGTGCCAGCAGTTCCCCGACAGGGGGCGCCAATGGCTACACCTTC
-	TRBV18	TRBJ1-4	-	CASSPPLGDNEKLFF	TGTGCCAGCTCACCACCTCTAGGGGATAATGAAAAACTGTTTTTT
-	TRBV25-1	TRBJ1-5	TRBD1	CASSEGQNGNQPQHF	TGTGCCAGCAGTGAGGGACAGAATGGCAATCAGCCCCAGCATTTT
-	TRBV28	TRBJ2-3	-	CASSSHPRDSLRPDTQYF	TGTGCCAGCAGTTCCCACCCCAGGGACTCACTCCGCCCAGATACGCAGTATTTT
-	TRBV4-2	TRBJ2-1	-	CASSPQSERSEQFF	TGTGCCAGCAGCCCTCAGTCGGAACGGTCGGAACAGTTCTTC
few	TRBV28	TRBJ2-3	-	CASSRGTDTQYF	TGTGCCAGCAGTAGGGGAACAGATACGCAGTATTTT
few	TRBV4-1	TRBJ1-6	TRBD1	CASSQEGGDSPLHF	TGCGCCAGCAGCCAAGAAGGGGGCGATTCACCCCTCCACTTT
-	TRBV6-1	TRBJ2-7	-	CASSVQGGNSYEQYF	TGTGCCAGCAGTGTACAGGGGGGGAACTCCTACGAGCAGTACTTC
-	TRBV7-3	TRBJ2-6	TRBD1	CASSLRGQGALGANVLTF	TGTGCCAGCAGCTTAAGGGGACAGGGGGCGCTGGGGGCCAACGTCCTGACTTTC
-	TRBV7-8	TRBJ1-5	TRBD1	CASSQGALINQPQHF	TGTGCCAGCAGCCAGGGGGCTCTGATCAATCAGCCCCAGCATTTT
-	TRBV9	TRBJ2-2	-	CASSRDGTLGELFF	TGTGCCAGCAGCAGGGACGGGACTCTAGGAGAGCTGTTTTTT
-	TRBV5-5	TRBJ2-3	-	CASSIWTHSSTDTQYF	TGTGCCAGCAGCATCTGGACACACTCTAGCACAGATACGCAGTATTTT
-	TRBV19	TRBJ2-4	-	CASSLAWGGLAKNIQYF	TGTGCCAGTAGTTTGGCGTGGGGGGGGCTAGCCAAAAACATTCAGTACTTC